These T cell receptor beta chains were read from a single sample in a study of shared clonotypes between healthy human individuals. Only in-frame clones appear in the TCRdb table, and some are missing; sequencing was by immunoSEQ multiplex PCR. The repertoire consists of 600,000 to 750,000 clones, with about 90% occurring once and the leading ten covering 34%. Sequences were obtained from memory CD8+ T cells from PBMCs. The receptor source for this set is a man between 18 and 29 years old in good health. Some clones in this sample may be carry-over from other donors' samples. Each CDR3 is given with its conserved first and last residue. The D gene is left open where the match is weak. Size values are once, few and many counts, or a class for expanded clones, and some rows have none.

CDR3	DNA	J	V	size	D
CATNSRDRGPNTEAFF	TGTGCCACCAACTCCCGGGACAGGGGGCCAAACACTGAAGCTTTCTTT	TRBJ1-1	TRBV19	-	TRBD1
CASSRVAGNTGELFF	TGCGCCAGCAGCCGCGTAGCGGGAAACACCGGGGAGCTGTTTTTT	TRBJ2-2	TRBV4-1	-	TRBD2
CASSSSDRFLFYEQYF	TGTGCCAGCAGCTCCTCCGACAGATTTCTATTCTACGAGCAGTACTTC	TRBJ2-7	TRBV11-2	-	-
CASRGTNFNEQFF	TGTGCCAGCAGGGGGACTAATTTCAATGAGCAGTTCTTC	TRBJ2-1	TRBV6-1	-	TRBD2
CASSLEANEQFF	TGTGCCAGCAGCTTAGAGGCCAATGAGCAGTTCTTC	TRBJ2-1	TRBV7-9	-	-
CASSSRGGVEQYF	TGTGCCAGCAGCTCCCGGGGGGGAGTCGAGCAGTACTTC	TRBJ2-7	TRBV7-9	-	TRBD2
CASSASGQPQETQYF	TGTGCCAGCAGCGCATCGGGACAGCCTCAAGAGACCCAGTACTTC	TRBJ2-5	TRBV9	few	TRBD1
CASSRRTSGPLGEQYF	TGTGCCAGCAGCCGAAGGACTAGCGGTCCCCTGGGGGAGCAGTACTTC	TRBJ2-7	TRBV14	-	TRBD2
CASSFQVGETQYF	TGTGCCAGCAGTTTCCAGGTTGGAGAGACCCAGTACTTC	TRBJ2-5	TRBV28	-	-
CATSRTGSSSYEQYF	TGTGCCACCAGCAGAACTGGGTCTAGCTCCTACGAGCAGTACTTC	TRBJ2-7	TRBV15	-	-
CASRKGTGKAFF	TGTGCCAGCAGGAAAGGGACTGGGAAAGCTTTCTTT	TRBJ1-1	TRBV7-9	few	-
CASSESSYEQYF	TGCGCCAGCAGTGAAAGCAGCTACGAGCAGTACTTC	TRBJ2-7	TRBV10-1	few	-
CASTDPQGGTEAFF	TGTGCCAGTACCGACCCCCAGGGCGGGACTGAAGCTTTCTTT	TRBJ1-1	TRBV19	-	-
CASRDSTYEQYF	TGTGCCAGCCGGGACTCGACCTACGAGCAGTACTTC	TRBJ2-7	TRBV6-5	-	-
CASSSPPGQPQETQYF	TGTGCCAGCAGTTCACCCCCGGGACAGCCCCAAGAGACCCAGTACTTC	TRBJ2-5	TRBV28	-	TRBD1
CASSDGPTHEQFF	TGTGCCAGCAGTGACGGACCAACCCATGAGCAGTTCTTC	TRBJ2-1	TRBV6-4	-	-
CASSFLRGAYEQYF	TGTGCCAGCAGTTTTCTCAGGGGGGCCTACGAGCAGTACTTC	TRBJ2-7	TRBV27	-	-
CASHPGQGLNTEAFF	TGTGCCAGCCACCCGGGACAGGGCCTGAACACTGAAGCTTTCTTT	TRBJ1-1	TRBV2	-	TRBD1
CASSLLTSGRAAETQYF	TGTGCCAGCAGCTTGTTGACTAGCGGGAGGGCCGCGGAGACCCAGTACTTC	TRBJ2-5	TRBV7-9	-	TRBD2
CASSSHLAQGTNEKLFF	TGTGCCAGCAGCTCCCACCTAGCGCAGGGGACTAATGAAAAACTGTTTTTT	TRBJ1-4	TRBV5-4	-	-
CSVELNDSYEQYF	TGCAGCGTTGAGTTGAACGACTCCTACGAGCAGTACTTC	TRBJ2-7	TRBV29-1	-	-
CASSLVGRYYEQYF	TGTGCCAGCAGCTTAGTCGGGAGGTACTACGAGCAGTACTTC	TRBJ2-7	TRBV7-9	-	TRBD2
CSVEGPGQTSLEQYF	TGCAGCGTTGAAGGTCCGGGACAGACCTCTCTTGAGCAGTACTTC	TRBJ2-7	TRBV29-1	-	TRBD1
CSVAAGTGPTEQFF	TGCAGCGTGGCCGCCGGGACAGGGCCGACAGAGCAGTTCTTC	TRBJ2-1	TRBV29-1	-	TRBD1
CASTLLVSNEQFF	TGTGCCAGCACCCTTCTAGTATCCAATGAGCAGTTCTTC	TRBJ2-1	TRBV7-9	-	-
CASSLTELYGYTF	TGTGCCAGCAGCTTGACAGAGCTCTATGGCTACACCTTC	TRBJ1-2	TRBV5-6	-	-
CASSGVNTAGTYEQYF	TGTGCCAGCAGTGGTGTCAACACTGCGGGGACCTACGAGCAGTACTTC	TRBJ2-7	TRBV27	-	-
CASSDLATGELFF	TGTGCCAGCAGCGACCTCGCCACCGGGGAGCTGTTTTTT	TRBJ2-2	TRBV7-9	-	-
CASSLRGGQGNEQFF	TGTGCCAGCAGCTTGCGCGGGGGACAGGGGAATGAGCAGTTCTTC	TRBJ2-1	TRBV5-5	-	TRBD1
CASSGWVVTQETQYF	TGTGCCAGCAGCGGATGGGTGGTCACCCAAGAGACCCAGTACTTC	TRBJ2-5	TRBV7-9	-	-
CASRNIGPDGGELFF	TGTGCCAGCAGAAATATCGGACCCGACGGCGGGGAGCTGTTTTTT	TRBJ2-2	TRBV5-5	-	-
CASSPGGTFIYF	TGTGCCAGCAGCCCGGGGGGGACATTCATTTACTTC	TRBJ2-5	TRBV7-9	-	TRBD2
CASSLIDNEQFF	TGTGCCAGCAGCTTGATCGACAATGAGCAGTTCTTC	TRBJ2-1	TRBV5-6	-	-
CASSLIQGASDTQYF	TGTGCCAGCAGTTTAATCCAGGGGGCGTCAGATACGCAGTATTTT	TRBJ2-3	TRBV27	-	TRBD1
CASSSRTGSYEQYF	TGTGCCAGCAGTTCGAGGACAGGGTCCTACGAGCAGTACTTC	TRBJ2-7	TRBV27	-	TRBD1
CASSNRGRLGPEAFF	TGTGCCAGCAGCAACAGGGGGCGCTTAGGCCCTGAAGCTTTCTTT	TRBJ1-1	TRBV7-9	few	TRBD1
CASSLFGAGAQNTEAFF	TGTGCCAGCAGTTTATTCGGGGCAGGGGCCCAGAACACTGAAGCTTTCTTT	TRBJ1-1	TRBV28	-	-
CASSPGRSSYEQYF	TGTGCCAGTAGCCCAGGGCGAAGCTCCTACGAGCAGTACTTC	TRBJ2-7	TRBV19	-	-
CASSVGGGAFYEQYF	TGTGCCAGCAGCGTAGGAGGGGGGGCCTTCTACGAGCAGTACTTC	TRBJ2-7	TRBV9	-	-
CASSLRFSYEQYF	TGTGCCAGCAGTCTAAGGTTCTCCTACGAGCAGTACTTC	TRBJ2-7	TRBV27	-	-
CASSYSMRDIESYTF	TGTGCCAGCAGTTACTCCATGAGAGACATCGAAAGCTACACCTTC	TRBJ1-2	TRBV6-6	-	-
CASSLSRRRPYNEQFF	TGTGCCAGCAGTTTATCCCGGAGAAGGCCCTACAATGAGCAGTTCTTC	TRBJ2-1	TRBV28	-	-
CASSVGWLADEQYF	TGTGCCAGCAGCGTTGGATGGCTAGCGGACGAGCAGTACTTC	TRBJ2-7	TRBV9	-	TRBD2
CASSPSEGARLRDQPQHF	TGTGCCAGCAGTCCCTCCGAGGGTGCCCGCCTTAGGGATCAGCCCCAGCATTTT	TRBJ1-5	TRBV2	-	-
CASSIGAGGALDYGYTF	TGTGCCAGTAGTATAGGGGCAGGGGGCGCGTTGGACTATGGCTACACCTTC	TRBJ1-2	TRBV19	-	TRBD1
CSVEGLAGTDTQYF	TGCAGCGTTGAGGGACTAGCGGGCACAGATACGCAGTATTTT	TRBJ2-3	TRBV29-1	-	TRBD2
CASSSGLSNQPQHF	TGTGCCAGCAGCTCTGGACTCAGCAATCAGCCCCAGCATTTT	TRBJ1-5	TRBV7-9	-	-
CASSEAEGGGSPLHF	TGTGCCAGCAGTGAAGCGGAGGGAGGTGGTTCACCCCTCCACTTT	TRBJ1-6	TRBV6-1	-	-
CASSVGASGAYNEQFF	TGTGCCAGCAGCGTAGGGGCTAGCGGAGCGTACAATGAGCAGTTCTTC	TRBJ2-1	TRBV9	-	TRBD2
CASSRMKVRTGAEAFF	TGTGCCAGCAGCCGGATGAAGGTGAGGACAGGGGCTGAAGCTTTCTTT	TRBJ1-1	TRBV14	-	TRBD1